The present TCR beta chain was sequenced within a study of T cells in Graves' hyperthyroidism and ophthalmopathy. Study-level results: The model predicted ophthalmopathy a median approximately six months before onset. Among thyroid clonotypes expanded above 0.001, most also appeared in blood.

For this clonotype: No antigen is known for it.

For ophthalmopathy patients, the Clinical Activity Score was at least 3 and the NOSPECS grade at least 4; duration was under 3 months. Exclusion of patients followed from uncontrolled infection, other autoimmune disease, pregnancy or lactation. Trimming took 5 bases from V and 7 from J; bases not matched to a gene: 11. CDR1 is SGHKS and CDR2 is YYEKEE in the germline V gene (reference sequence). The CDR3 spans 16 residues. RNA transcripts yielded amplified TCR beta CDR3 regions. A first-round RT-PCR of the TCR CDR3 used the HTBI primer set. MiXCR, run by TCRdb on the multiplex PCR reads, gives a single entry per CDR3 protein. The sample holds fewer than 400,000 distinct CDR3 sequences, about 14% seen once.

This sequence joins TRBV5-5 and TRBJ2-7; TRBD2 agrees at 14 bases. Material: blood. The source is a man between 50 and 59 years old with Graves' ophthalmopathy. CDR3 in amino acids: CASRPRLAGGAGEQYF. The CDR3 DNA reads TGTGCCAGCAGACCCAGACTAGCGGGAGGGGCCGGGGAGCAGTACTTC.